Sequencing of this TCR beta chain was carried out in a study of Ad26.COV2.S vaccination and SARS-CoV-2 variants. Study information: Intramuscular Ad26.COV2.S at 5x10^10 or 1x10^11 viral particles.

Broader study findings: Spike-specific TCR breadth ran higher among vaccine recipients than placebo recipients. Measurement of non-spike TCR breadth gave similar results in vaccine and placebo recipients. In vaccinated individuals, spike-specific CD8+ and CD4+ T cell responses reportedly displayed substantial breadth.

The table came from immunoSEQ multiplex PCR; TCRdb's copy has only in-frame clones and leaves some out. The table records hundreds of thousands of clones, 88% of them present only once. Comment on this clone: Its target is unknown.

V was cut by 2 bases and J by 0 bases, with 10 bases left in between. Looked up from germline, CDR1 is WSHSY and CDR2 is SAAADI. This CDR3 region has 15 residues. Treatment denoted: roughly 20 received Ad26.COV2.S at low or high dose, single or two shots; several received placebo; per-sample allocation not given. Samples analyzed were those drawn on day 63 after the first vaccine or placebo injection. The chain couples TRBV10-2 to TRBJ1-1; a weak D match, TRBD1 (6 bases). The clonotype originates from a person aged 18-65 years who received the Ad26.COV2.S COVID-19 vaccine or a placebo. This sample comprised peripheral blood, obtained in a trial of Ad26.COV2.S vaccine versus placebo. Here the CDR3 DNA reads TGCGCCAGCAGTGAGAGACAGGCTATGAACACTGAAGCTTTCTTT. It yields the protein CASSERQAMNTEAFF.